Here is one T cell receptor (beta chain) with its context. Antigen specificity is unknown. Germline V gene sequence: CDR1 SGHRS, CDR2 YFSETQ. The CDR3 is 16 residues long. The ends lost 0 bases at V and 2 bases at J; junction bases unmatched: 8. This sample is drawn from a study of cytomegalovirus exposure and HLA in healthy donors. Study results and caveats: According to the study, some 160 TCR beta chains were cytomegalovirus-associated. Sequencing depth across donors, presence/absence analyses assumed, was roughly uniform.

PCR primers comprised 60 Vbeta and 13 Jbeta primers. TCRdb's table, derived via immunoSEQ multiplex PCR, lists solely in-frame clones and lacks some. This repertoire shows around 200,000 clones, around 78% found once; its top ten account for about 2%. The sequence came from a woman in her thirties in good health and CMV-seropositive. The rearrangement uses TRBV5-1 and TRBJ2-7; 7 nucleotides agree with TRBD2. The specimen was PBMCs. In DNA form, the CDR3 reads TGCGCCAGCAGCTTGGGATGGGGGGGTCGGACCTACGAGCAGTACTTC. It encodes CASSLGWGGRTYEQYF.